This T cell receptor (beta chain) appears in the sequencing data of a study of cytomegalovirus exposure and HLA in healthy donors. Overall study context: The Caucasian-associated ancestry cluster contained approximately 81% of the 398 genotyped donors. Study-level results: The productive fraction for most TCR beta V segments was about 87% or about 30% in an earlier analysis.

The CDR3 consists of 14 residues. Germline values: CDR1 LNHNV, CDR2 YYDKDF (reference sequence). V was trimmed by 1 base and J by 1 base, leaving 8 bases between them. With regard to this clone: The antigen is not known.

The study ran its PCR with 60 Vbeta and 13 Jbeta primers. Produced via immunoSEQ multiplex PCR; TCRdb's table is partial and in-frame only. Of about 140,000 clones detected, about 85% appear once; the ten largest clones hold 3% to 4%. The chain recombines TRBV15 with TRBJ2-7; TRBD1 is a possible D gene (5 bases). Sequencing input: PBMCs. The TCR was taken from a female donor in good health and CMV-seronegative. The CDR3 sequence is CATSRGGSSYEQYF. The DNA of the CDR3 is TGTGCCACCAGCAGAGGGGGCAGTTCCTACGAGCAGTACTTC.